This TCR beta chain was recorded in a study of beta chain features in type 1 diabetes. Worth noting for this clone: Antigen unknown.

cDNA synthesis used the whole RNA isolate, giving expressed TCRB sequences. Repertoires were generated with immunoSEQ multiplex PCR, while TCRdb's copy carries only in-frame clones and drops some. The table lists under 900,000 clones, about 17% of them singletons. Sorting gave populations that all exceeded 98% purity. The germline gives CDR1 ENHRY, CDR2 SYGVKD. The CDR3 is made up of 16 amino acids. After removal of 11 bases from V and 7 bases from J, the junction contained 19 bases not matched to a gene. General observations from the study: The naive, central memory and Treg TCRB repertoires looked more alike in patients than they did in healthy donors. The study found moderately but significantly shorter TCRB CDR3s in all four CD4+ subsets of Type 1 diabetes patients. The VDJ junctions of type 1 diabetes patients carried fewer insertions and more deletions.

Source material: naive CD4+ T cells from blood. The chain is built from TRBV10-3 and TRBJ2-1, with 8 bases matching TRBD2. The clonotype originates from a woman aged 18-29 years in good health. CDR3: CAARGGGLTGGNEQFF. The CDR3 region has the DNA TGTGCCGCCCGGGGCGGGGGCCTGACGGGAGGGAATGAGCAGTTCTTC.